This T cell receptor beta chain was documented in a study of T cells after posttransplantation cyclophosphamide. This clone was seen only a few times. Its target is unknown. The study, taken as a whole, reports: TRB clonality was highly associated with recipient CMV seropositivity and reactivation. Blood and skin or GI T cell repertoires showed limited TRB overlap. Donor CD8+ memory clones often dominated recipient blood repertoires at later times.

TCRdb's copy holds only in-frame clones and misses some; the assay was immunoSEQ multiplex PCR. The repertoire has 10,000 to 15,000 clones, none seen only once; the ten largest take 7.3%. Material for sequencing was PBMCs. The TCR originated in a woman in her forties in good health, CMV-negative, and a related stem cell transplant donor.

CDR3 in amino acids: CSVLADNAIGYTF. The CDR3 DNA is TGCAGCGTTTTGGCAGACAACGCTATAGGCTACACCTTC. The V gene is TRBV29-1, the J gene TRBJ1-2, with D unresolved. Germline V gene data show CDR1 as SQVTM and CDR2 as ANQGSEA. This CDR3 region has 13 residues. The V end was cut by 5 bases, the J end by 8 bases, with 18 bases between. The full variable domain, with the rest looked up from reference TRBV29-1 and TRBJ1-2, is SAVISQKPSRDICQRGTSLTIQCQVDSQVTMMFWYRQQPGQSLTLIATANQGSEATYESGFVIDKFPISRPNLTFSTLTVSNMSPEDSSIYLCSVLADNAIGYTFGSGTRLTVV.